Reported below is one T cell receptor beta chain. What it binds is unknown. All the donors were Caucasian adults who lived in Nashville, Tennessee. The record originates from a study of shared clonotypes between healthy human individuals. Study conclusions and caveats: Non-shared clonotypes showed lower generation probabilities than clonotypes common to all four donors. Only blood samples were collected, and tissue repertoires likely differ.

At deep level, the assay was performed. Profiling relied on immunoSEQ multiplex PCR, and the TCRdb table lists in-frame clones only, not all of them. The sample holds 900,000 to 1,200,000 clones, about 80% seen once. The CDR3 is 12 residues long. Germline-derived CDR1 and CDR2 are SEHNR and FQNEAQ (reference sequence). V lost 1 base to trimming and J lost 11 bases, with 11 bases between them. The J gene is TRBJ1-1, the V gene TRBV7-9; D possibly corresponds to TRBD1 (5 bases). Sample: memory CD4+ T cells from PBMCs. Subset noted: CD45RA-negative fraction. The TCR was taken from a man younger than 30 in good health. Some clones in this sample may be carry-over from other donors' samples. CDR3 in DNA: TGTGCCAGCAGCTTAGATAAGGGACGGGCTTTCTTT. Amino acid sequence: CASSLDKGRAFF.